The TCR beta chain under discussion was sequenced for a study of T-cell memory formation after mild COVID-19. Broader study findings: Pre-infection memory carried some responding clones, suggesting that cross-reactive memory joined. From day 15 to 85, contracting clones were balanced between CD4 and CD8, whereas later expanders leaned toward CD4+.

The CDR3 totals 13 residues. The germline gives CDR1 KGHDR, CDR2 SFDVKD. The V end was cut by 3 bases, the J end by 2 bases, with 6 bases between. TCRdb re-called the 5' RACE reads with MiXCR, one entry per CDR3 protein. The data show around 80,000 distinct CDR3 sequences, 14% seen once. As regards this clonotype: Its antigen is unknown.

The receptor's source is an adult woman who had mild COVID-19 (a few samples of this study predate the infection). Cell type and time point are not known. The sample consisted of PBMCs or a T cell subset sorted from them (not recorded which). This chain uses TRBV24-1 with TRBJ2-5; unclear D gene. The CDR3 region is CATSDRIQETQYF. CDR3 nucleotides: TGTGCCACCAGTGATCGCATACAAGAGACCCAGTACTTC.